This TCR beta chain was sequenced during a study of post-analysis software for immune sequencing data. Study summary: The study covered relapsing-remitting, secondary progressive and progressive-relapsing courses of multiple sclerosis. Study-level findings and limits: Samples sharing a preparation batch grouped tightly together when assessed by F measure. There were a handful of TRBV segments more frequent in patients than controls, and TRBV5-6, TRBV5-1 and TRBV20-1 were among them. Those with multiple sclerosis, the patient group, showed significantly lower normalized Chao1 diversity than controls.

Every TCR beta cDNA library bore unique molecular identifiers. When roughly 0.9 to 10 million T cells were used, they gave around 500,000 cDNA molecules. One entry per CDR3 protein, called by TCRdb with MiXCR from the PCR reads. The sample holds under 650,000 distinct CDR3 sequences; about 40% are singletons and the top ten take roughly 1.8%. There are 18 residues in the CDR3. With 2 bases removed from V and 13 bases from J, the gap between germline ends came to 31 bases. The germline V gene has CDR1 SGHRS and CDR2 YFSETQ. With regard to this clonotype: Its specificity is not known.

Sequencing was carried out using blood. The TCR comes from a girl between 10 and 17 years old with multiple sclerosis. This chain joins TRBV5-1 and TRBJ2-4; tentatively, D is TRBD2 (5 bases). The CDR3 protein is CASSFLEGSPSEPREQYF. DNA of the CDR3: TGCGCCAGCAGCTTCTTGGAAGGGTCTCCATCGGAGCCGAGGGAGCAGTACTTC. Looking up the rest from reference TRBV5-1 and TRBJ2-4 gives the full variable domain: KAGVTQTPRYLIKTRGQQVTLSCSPISGHRSVSWYQQTPGQGLQFLFEYFSETQRNKGNFPGRFSGRQFSNSRSEMNVSTLELGDSALYLCASSFLEGSPSEPREQYFGAGTRLSVL.